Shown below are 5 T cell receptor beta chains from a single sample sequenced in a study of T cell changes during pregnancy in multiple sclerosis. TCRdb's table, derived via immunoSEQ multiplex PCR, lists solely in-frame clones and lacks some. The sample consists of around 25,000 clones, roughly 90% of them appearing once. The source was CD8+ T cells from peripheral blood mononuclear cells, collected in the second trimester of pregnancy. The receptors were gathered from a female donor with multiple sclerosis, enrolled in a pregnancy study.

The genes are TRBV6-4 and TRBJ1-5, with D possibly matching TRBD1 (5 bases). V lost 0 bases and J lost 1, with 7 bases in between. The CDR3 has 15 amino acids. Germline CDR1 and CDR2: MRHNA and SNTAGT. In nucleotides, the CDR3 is TGTGCCAGCAGTGACTCTGGGGGGAGCAATCAGCCCCAGCATTTT. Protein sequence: CASSDSGGSNQPQHF.

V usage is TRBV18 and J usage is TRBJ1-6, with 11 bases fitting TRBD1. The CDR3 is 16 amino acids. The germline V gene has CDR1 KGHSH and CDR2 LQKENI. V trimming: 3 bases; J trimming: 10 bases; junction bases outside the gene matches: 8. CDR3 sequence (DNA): TGTGCCAGCTCACCCCAGGGACAGGGGGGAGGATCACCCCTCCACTTT. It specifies CASSPQGQGGGSPLHF. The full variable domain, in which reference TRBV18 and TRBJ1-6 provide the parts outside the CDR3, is NAGVMQNPRHLVRRRGQEARLRCSPMKGHSHVYWYRQLPEEGLKFMVYLQKENIIDESGMPKERFSAEFPKEGPSILRIQQVVRGDSAAYFCASSPQGQGGGSPLHFGNGTRLTVT.

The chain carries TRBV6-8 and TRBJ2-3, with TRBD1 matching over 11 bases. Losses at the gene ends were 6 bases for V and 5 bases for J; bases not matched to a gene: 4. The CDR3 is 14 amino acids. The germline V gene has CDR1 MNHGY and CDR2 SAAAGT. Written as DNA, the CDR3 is TGTGCCAGCAGGGACAGGGGGCGAGGAGATACGCAGTATTTT. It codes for CASRDRGRGDTQYF.

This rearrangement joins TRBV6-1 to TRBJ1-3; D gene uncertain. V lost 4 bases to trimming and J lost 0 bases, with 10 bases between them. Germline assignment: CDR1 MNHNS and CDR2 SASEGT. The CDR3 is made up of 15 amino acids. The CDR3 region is CASSVTHDSGNTIYF. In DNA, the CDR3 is TGTGCCAGCAGTGTGACTCATGACTCTGGAAACACCATATATTTT.

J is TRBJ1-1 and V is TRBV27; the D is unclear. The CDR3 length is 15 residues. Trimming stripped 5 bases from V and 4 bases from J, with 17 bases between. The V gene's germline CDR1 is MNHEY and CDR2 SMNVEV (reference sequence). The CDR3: CASSPSGRGSTEAFF. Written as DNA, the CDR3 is TGTGCCAGCAGTCCCTCAGGCCGGGGTTCCACTGAAGCTTTCTTT.